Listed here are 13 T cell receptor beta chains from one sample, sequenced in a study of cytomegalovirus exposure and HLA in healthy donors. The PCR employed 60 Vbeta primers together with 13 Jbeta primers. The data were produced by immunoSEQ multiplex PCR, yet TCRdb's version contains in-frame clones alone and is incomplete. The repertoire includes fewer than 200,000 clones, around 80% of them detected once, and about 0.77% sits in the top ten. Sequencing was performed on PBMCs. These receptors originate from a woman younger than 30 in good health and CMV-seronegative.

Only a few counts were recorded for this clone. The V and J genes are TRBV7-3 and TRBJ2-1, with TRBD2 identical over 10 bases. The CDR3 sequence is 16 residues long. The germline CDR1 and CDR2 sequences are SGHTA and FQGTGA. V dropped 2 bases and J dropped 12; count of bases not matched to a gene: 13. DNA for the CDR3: TGTGCCAGCAGCTTAGAAGGGGCTAGCGGGAGAGTGTGGCAGTTCTTC. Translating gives CASSLEGASGRVWQFF.

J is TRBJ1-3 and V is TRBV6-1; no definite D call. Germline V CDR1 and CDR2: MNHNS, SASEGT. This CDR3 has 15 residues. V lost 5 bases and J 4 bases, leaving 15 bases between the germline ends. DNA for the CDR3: TGTGCCAGCAGTAACATCCAGGCTGGAGGAAACACCATATATTTT. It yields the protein CASSNIQAGGNTIYF.

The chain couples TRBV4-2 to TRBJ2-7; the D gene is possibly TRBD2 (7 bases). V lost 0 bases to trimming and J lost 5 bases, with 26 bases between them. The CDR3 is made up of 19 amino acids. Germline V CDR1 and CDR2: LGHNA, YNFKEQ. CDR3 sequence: CASSQDFVGGLGVVNEQYF. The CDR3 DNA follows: TGTGCCAGCAGCCAAGATTTTGTGGGGGGGCTGGGGGTTGTGAACGAGCAGTACTTC.

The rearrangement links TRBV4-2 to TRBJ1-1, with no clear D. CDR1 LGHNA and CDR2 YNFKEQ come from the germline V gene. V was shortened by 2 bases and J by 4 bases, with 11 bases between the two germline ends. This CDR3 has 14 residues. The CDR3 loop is CASSQPVAVTEAFF. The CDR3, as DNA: TGTGCCAGCAGCCAACCGGTAGCGGTCACTGAAGCTTTCTTT.

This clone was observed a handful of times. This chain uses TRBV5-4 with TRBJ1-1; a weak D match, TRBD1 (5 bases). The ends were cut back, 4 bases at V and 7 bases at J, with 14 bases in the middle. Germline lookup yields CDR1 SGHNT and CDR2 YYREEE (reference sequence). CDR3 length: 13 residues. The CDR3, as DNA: TGTGCCAGCAGCGTCGACAGCGAATATGAAGCTTTCTTT. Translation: CASSVDSEYEAFF.

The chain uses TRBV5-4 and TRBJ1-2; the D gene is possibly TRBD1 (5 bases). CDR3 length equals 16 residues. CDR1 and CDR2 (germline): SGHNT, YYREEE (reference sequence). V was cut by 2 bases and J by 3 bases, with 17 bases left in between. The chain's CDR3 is CASSFGRTRVDYGYTF. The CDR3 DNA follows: TGTGCCAGCAGCTTCGGACGAACCAGGGTGGACTATGGCTACACCTTC.

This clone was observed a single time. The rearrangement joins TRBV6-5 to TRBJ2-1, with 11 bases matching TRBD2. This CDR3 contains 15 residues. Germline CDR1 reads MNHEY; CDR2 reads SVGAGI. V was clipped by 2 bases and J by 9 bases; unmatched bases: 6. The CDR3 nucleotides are TGTGCCAGCAGTTACCCTGGGACTAGCGGTGGTGAGCAGTTCTTC. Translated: CASSYPGTSGGEQFF.

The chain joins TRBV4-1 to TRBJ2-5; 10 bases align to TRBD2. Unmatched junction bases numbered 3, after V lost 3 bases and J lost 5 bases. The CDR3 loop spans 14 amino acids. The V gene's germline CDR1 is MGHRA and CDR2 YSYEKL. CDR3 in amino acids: CASSHEAGGETQYF. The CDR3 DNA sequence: TGCGCCAGCAGCCATGAAGCGGGAGGGGAGACCCAGTACTTC.

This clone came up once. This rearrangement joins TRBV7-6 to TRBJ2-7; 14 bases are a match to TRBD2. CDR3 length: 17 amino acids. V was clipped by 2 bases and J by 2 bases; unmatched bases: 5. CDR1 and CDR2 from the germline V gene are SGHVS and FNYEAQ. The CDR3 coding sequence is TGTGCCAGCAGCTTAATGGGACTAGCGGGAGCGACCTACGAGCAGTACTTC. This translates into CASSLMGLAGATYEQYF. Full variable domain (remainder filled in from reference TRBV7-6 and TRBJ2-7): GAGVSQSPRYKVTKRGQDVALRCDPISGHVSLYWYRQALGQGPEFLTYFNYEAQQDKSGLPNDRFSAERPEGSISTLTIQRTEQRDSAMYRCASSLMGLAGATYEQYFGPGTRLTVT.

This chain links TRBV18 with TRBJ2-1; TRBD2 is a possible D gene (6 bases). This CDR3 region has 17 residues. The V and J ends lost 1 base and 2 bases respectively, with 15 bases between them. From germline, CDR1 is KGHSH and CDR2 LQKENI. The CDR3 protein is CASSPLSSRLAYNEQFF. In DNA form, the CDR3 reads TGTGCCAGCTCACCACTATCTTCGAGACTAGCCTACAATGAGCAGTTCTTC.

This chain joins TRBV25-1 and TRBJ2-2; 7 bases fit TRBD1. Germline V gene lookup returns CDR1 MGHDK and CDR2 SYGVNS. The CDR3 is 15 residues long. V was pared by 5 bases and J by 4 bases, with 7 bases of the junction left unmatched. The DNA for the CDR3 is TGTGCCAGCAGTATACAGGGGTTCGGCACCGGGGAGCTGTTTTTT. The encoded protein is CASSIQGFGTGELFF.

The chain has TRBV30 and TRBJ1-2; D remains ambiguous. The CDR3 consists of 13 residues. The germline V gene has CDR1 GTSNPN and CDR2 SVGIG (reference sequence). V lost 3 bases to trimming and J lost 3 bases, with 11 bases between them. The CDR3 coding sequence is TGTGCCTGGAGCGTTAAGAGGGACTATGGCTACACCTTC. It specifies CAWSVKRDYGYTF.

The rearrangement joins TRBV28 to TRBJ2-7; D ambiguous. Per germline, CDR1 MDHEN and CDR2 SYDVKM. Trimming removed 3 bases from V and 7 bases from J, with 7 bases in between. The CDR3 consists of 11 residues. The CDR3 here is CASSLTGEQYF. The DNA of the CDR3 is TGTGCCAGCAGTTTGACTGGGGAGCAGTACTTC.